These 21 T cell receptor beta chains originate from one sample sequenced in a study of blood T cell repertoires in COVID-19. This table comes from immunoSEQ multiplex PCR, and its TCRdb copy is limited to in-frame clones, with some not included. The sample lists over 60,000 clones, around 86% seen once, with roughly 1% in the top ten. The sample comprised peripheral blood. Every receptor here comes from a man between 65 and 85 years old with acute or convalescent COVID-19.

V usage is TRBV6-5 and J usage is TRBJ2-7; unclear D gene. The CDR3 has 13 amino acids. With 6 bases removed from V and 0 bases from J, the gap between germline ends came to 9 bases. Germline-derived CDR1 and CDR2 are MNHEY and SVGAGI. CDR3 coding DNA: TGTGCCAGCAGCCCCGCGGCCTCCTACGAGCAGTACTTC. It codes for CASSPAASYEQYF.

The CDR3 sequence: CASSWTGEGYTF. The CDR3, as DNA: TGTGCCAGCAGCTGGACAGGGGAGGGCTACACCTTC. This chain connects TRBV7-9 to TRBJ1-2; 9 positions match TRBD1. J gave up 8 bases and V 4 bases, and 2 bases lay outside the gene matches. CDR1 is SEHNR, CDR2 FQNEAQ, per germline (reference sequence). The CDR3 covers 12 residues.

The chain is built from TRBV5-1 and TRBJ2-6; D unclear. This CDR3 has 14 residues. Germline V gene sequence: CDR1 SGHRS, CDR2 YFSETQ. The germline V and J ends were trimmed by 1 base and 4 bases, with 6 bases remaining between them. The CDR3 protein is CASSLNQGANVLTF. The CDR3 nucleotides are TGCGCCAGCAGCTTGAATCAAGGGGCCAACGTCCTGACTTTC.

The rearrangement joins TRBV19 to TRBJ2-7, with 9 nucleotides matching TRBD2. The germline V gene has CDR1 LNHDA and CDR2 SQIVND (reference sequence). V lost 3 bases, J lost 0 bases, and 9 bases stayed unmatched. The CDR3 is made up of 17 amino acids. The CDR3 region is CASSIRPTSGYSYEQYF. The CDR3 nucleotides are TGTGCCAGTAGTATCCGTCCGACTAGCGGATACTCCTACGAGCAGTACTTC.

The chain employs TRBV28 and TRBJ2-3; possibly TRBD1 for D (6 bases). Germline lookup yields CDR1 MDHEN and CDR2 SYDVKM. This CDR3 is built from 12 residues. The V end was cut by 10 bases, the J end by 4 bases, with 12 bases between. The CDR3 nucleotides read TGTGCCACAACAGGGAGCCCAGATACGCAGTATTTT. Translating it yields CATTGSPDTQYF. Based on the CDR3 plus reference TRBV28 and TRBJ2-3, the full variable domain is DVKVTQSSRYLVKRTGEKVFLECVQDMDHENMFWYRQDPGLGLRLIYFSYDVKMKEKGDIPEGYSVSREKKERFSLILESASTNQTSMYLCATTGSPDTQYFGPGTRLTVL.

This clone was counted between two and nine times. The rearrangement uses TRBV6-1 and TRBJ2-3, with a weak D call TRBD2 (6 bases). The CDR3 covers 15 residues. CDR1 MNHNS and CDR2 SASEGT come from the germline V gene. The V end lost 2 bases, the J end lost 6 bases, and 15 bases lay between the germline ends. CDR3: CASSELAGRQDTQYF. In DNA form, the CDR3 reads TGTGCCAGCAGTGAACTTGCGGGGCGGCAGGATACGCAGTATTTT.

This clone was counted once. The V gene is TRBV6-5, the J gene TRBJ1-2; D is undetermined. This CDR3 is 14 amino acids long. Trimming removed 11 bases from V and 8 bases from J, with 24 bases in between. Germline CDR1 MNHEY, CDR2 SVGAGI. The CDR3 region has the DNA TGTGCCGTGAAGCCAGTCCCCCCAAAGGAGGGCTACACCTTC. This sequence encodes CAVKPVPPKEGYTF.

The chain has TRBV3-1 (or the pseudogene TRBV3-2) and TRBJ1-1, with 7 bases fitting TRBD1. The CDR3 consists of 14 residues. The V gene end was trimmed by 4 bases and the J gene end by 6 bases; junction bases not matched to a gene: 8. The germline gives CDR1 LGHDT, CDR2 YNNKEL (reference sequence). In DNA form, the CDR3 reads TGTGCCAGCAGCCCAACAGGGGACCGCTCTGAAGCTTTCTTT. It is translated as CASSPTGDRSEAFF.

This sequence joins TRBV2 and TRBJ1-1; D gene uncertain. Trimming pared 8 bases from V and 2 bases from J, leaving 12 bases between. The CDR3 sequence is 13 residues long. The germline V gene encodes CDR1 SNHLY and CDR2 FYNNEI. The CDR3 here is CASVKEINTEAFF. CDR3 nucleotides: TGTGCCAGCGTAAAGGAGATTAACACTGAAGCTTTCTTT.

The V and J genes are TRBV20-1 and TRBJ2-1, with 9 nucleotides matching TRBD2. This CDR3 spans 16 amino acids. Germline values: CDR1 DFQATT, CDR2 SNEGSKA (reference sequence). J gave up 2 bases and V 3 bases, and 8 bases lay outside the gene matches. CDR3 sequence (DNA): TGCAGTGCTAGTCTGGCCGCGGGAGGGCCCTACAATGAGCAGTTCTTC. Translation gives CSASLAAGGPYNEQFF.

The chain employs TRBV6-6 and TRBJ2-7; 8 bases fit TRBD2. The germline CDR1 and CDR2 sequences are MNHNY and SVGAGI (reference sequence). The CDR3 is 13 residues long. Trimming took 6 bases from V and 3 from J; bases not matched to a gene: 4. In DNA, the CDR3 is TGTGCCAGCAGGGCGGGACTAGTCTACGAGCAGTACTTC. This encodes CASRAGLVYEQYF.

The DNA for the CDR3 is TGTGCCAGTAGTTCAGGGACAGGGGAGCTGTTTTTT. Translation gives CASSSGTGELFF. V is TRBV19 and J is TRBJ2-2, with D perhaps matching TRBD1 (6 bases). Trimming pared 5 bases from V and 8 bases from J, leaving 9 bases between. Germline CDR1 and CDR2: LNHDA and SQIVND (reference sequence). The CDR3 loop spans 12 amino acids.

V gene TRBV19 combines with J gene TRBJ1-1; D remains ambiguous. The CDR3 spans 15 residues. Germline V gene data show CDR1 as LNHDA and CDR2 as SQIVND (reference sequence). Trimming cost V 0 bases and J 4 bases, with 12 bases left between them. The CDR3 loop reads CASSIDWAGPTEAFF. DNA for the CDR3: TGTGCCAGTAGTATAGATTGGGCTGGGCCCACTGAAGCTTTCTTT.

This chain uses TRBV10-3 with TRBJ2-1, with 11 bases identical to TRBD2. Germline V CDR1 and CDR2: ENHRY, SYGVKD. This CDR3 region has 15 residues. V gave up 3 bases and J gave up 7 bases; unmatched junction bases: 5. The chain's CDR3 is CAISDVAGGVNEQFF. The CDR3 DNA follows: TGTGCCATCAGTGATGTAGCGGGAGGGGTAAATGAGCAGTTCTTC.

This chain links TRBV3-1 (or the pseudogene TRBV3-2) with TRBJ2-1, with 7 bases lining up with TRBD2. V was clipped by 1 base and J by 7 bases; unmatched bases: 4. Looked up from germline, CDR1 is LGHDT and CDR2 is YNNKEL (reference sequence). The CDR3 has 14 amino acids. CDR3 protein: CASSQAGGPNEQFF. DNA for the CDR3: TGTGCCAGCAGCCAAGCGGGAGGACCGAATGAGCAGTTCTTC.

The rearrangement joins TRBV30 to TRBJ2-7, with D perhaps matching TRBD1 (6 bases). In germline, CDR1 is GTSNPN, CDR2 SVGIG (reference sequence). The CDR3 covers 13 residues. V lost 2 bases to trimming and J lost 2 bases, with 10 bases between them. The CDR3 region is CAWSLRGAYEQYF. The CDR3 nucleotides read TGTGCCTGGAGTCTCAGGGGAGCCTACGAGCAGTACTTC.

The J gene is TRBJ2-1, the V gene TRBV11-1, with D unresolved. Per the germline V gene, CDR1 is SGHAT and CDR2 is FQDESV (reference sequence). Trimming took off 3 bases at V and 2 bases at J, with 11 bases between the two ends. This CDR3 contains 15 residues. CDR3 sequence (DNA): TGTGCCAGCAGCTTGCAGGCCGGAACCTACAATGAGCAGTTCTTC. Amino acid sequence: CASSLQAGTYNEQFF.

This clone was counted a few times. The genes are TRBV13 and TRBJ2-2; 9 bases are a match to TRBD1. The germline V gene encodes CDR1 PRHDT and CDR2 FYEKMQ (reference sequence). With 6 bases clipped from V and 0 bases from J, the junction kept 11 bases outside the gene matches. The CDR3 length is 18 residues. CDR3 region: CASSRPMTGGSNTGELFF. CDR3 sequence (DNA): TGTGCCAGCAGTCGGCCCATGACAGGGGGTTCGAACACCGGGGAGCTGTTTTTT.

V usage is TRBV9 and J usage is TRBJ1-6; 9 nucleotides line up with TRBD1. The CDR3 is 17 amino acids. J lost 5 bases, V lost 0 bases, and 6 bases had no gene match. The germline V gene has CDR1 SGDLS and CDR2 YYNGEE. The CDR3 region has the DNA TGTGCCAGCAGCGTAGGTTCGGGACAGGGACATAATTCACCCCTCCACTTT. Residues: CASSVGSGQGHNSPLHF.

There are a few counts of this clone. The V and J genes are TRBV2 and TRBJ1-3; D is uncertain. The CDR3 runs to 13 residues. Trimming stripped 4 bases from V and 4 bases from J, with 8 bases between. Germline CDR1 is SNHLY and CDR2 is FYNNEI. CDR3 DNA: TGTGCCAGCAGTGGAGGCGGGGGAAACACCATATATTTT. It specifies CASSGGGGNTIYF. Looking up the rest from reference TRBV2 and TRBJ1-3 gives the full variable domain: EPEVTQTPSHQVTQMGQEVILRCVPISNHLYFYWYRQILGQKVEFLVSFYNNEISEKSEIFDDQFSVERPDGSNFTLKIRSTKLEDSAMYFCASSGGGGNTIYFGEGSWLTVV.

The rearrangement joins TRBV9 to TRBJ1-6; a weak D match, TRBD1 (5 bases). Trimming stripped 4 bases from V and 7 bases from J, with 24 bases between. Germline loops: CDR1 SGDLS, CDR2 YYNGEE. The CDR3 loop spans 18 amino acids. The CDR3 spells CASSPSGGRMYGNSPLHF. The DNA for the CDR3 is TGTGCCAGCAGCCCATCCGGGGGAAGAATGTACGGGAATTCACCCCTCCACTTT.